This is a list of T cell receptor beta chains from one sample in a study of Ad26.COV2.S vaccination and SARS-CoV-2 variants. Only in-frame clones appear in the TCRdb table, and some are missing; sequencing was by immunoSEQ multiplex PCR. The sample includes more than 300,000 clones, 86% of them seen just once. Sequenced material: peripheral blood, taken in a trial of Ad26.COV2.S vaccine versus placebo. The origin of the receptors is a person aged 18-60 years who received the Ad26.COV2.S COVID-19 vaccine or a placebo. Both conserved end residues are part of each CDR3. The D gene is left open where the match is weak. Clone sizes are given selectively: once, few, many, or a class where the clone is expanded.

clone size	J gene	D gene	V gene	CDR3 protein	CDR3 DNA
few	TRBJ1-2	-	TRBV30	CAWSAKRTAFLYGYTF	TGTGCCTGGAGTGCCAAAAGGACAGCCTTTCTCTATGGCTACACCTTC
-	TRBJ2-5	TRBD1	TRBV19	CASSGQGTISQRQETQYF	TGTGCCAGTAGCGGACAGGGGACAATCTCCCAACGGCAAGAGACCCAGTACTTC
few	TRBJ2-3	-	TRBV2	CASRRGRGDTQYF	TGTGCCAGCAGAAGAGGACGGGGAGATACGCAGTATTTT
-	TRBJ2-3	-	TRBV5-1	CASSLEGPTDTQYF	TGCGCCAGCAGTTTGGAGGGTCCCACAGATACGCAGTATTTT
-	TRBJ1-5	-	TRBV6-2/TRBV6-3	CASSYPQINQPQHF	TGTGCCAGCAGTTACCCGCAGATAAATCAGCCCCAGCATTTT
-	TRBJ2-1	TRBD2	TRBV6-5	CASSYSRGGANEQFF	TGTGCCAGCAGTTACTCGCGCGGGGGGGCTAATGAGCAGTTCTTC
once	TRBJ1-2	-	TRBV4-1	CASSQGGTSNLGYGYTF	TGCGCCAGCAGCCAAGGGGGGACCTCAAACCTAGGCTATGGCTACACCTTC
-	TRBJ2-3	TRBD1	TRBV11-3	CASSAQGVGDTQYF	TGTGCCAGCAGCGCGCAGGGGGTAGGAGATACGCAGTATTTT
-	TRBJ1-1	-	TRBV2	CASSPGIEAFF	TGTGCCAGCAGTCCGGGCATTGAAGCTTTCTTT
-	TRBJ1-3	-	TRBV19	CASSVSDRSPGNTIYF	TGTGCCAGTAGTGTATCGGACAGATCACCTGGAAACACCATATATTTT
-	TRBJ1-2	TRBD1	TRBV20-1	CSAGTEVGYTF	TGCAGTGCTGGGACAGAAGTCGGCTACACCTTC
-	TRBJ2-3	-	TRBV9	CASSVVGGATDTQYF	TGTGCCAGCAGCGTAGTAGGGGGGGCCACAGATACGCAGTATTTT
-	TRBJ1-1	-	TRBV30	CAWNPTANTEAFF	TGTGCCTGGAACCCGACAGCGAACACTGAAGCTTTCTTT
-	TRBJ2-3	TRBD2	TRBV27	CASSVSGLSTDTQYF	TGTGCCAGCAGTGTTAGCGGGCTAAGCACAGATACGCAGTATTTT
-	TRBJ1-1	TRBD1	TRBV4-1	CASRPGQKNTEAFF	TGCGCCAGCCGACCGGGACAGAAGAACACTGAAGCTTTCTTT
-	TRBJ2-7	-	TRBV2	CASMPVNSYEQYF	TGTGCCAGCATGCCAGTGAATTCCTACGAGCAGTACTTC
-	TRBJ1-1	-	TRBV6-5	CASSYEGTGTEAFF	TGTGCCAGCAGTTACGAGGGGACTGGCACTGAAGCTTTCTTT
-	TRBJ1-1	TRBD1	TRBV6-1	CASSDLGGPEAFF	TGTGCCAGCAGTGATTTAGGGGGCCCTGAAGCTTTCTTT
-	TRBJ2-3	-	TRBV10-3	CAGGISLDTQYF	TGTGCCGGGGGGATCTCATTAGATACGCAGTATTTT
-	TRBJ1-3	-	TRBV29-1	CSVLTGGSGNTIYF	TGCAGCGTCCTGACAGGTGGCTCTGGAAACACCATATATTTT
few	TRBJ1-5	-	TRBV2	CASSESGYSNQPQHF	TGTGCCAGCAGTGAAAGTGGGTATAGCAATCAGCCCCAGCATTTT
-	TRBJ2-3	-	TRBV27	CASSLGTLSSVYTDTQYF	TGTGCCAGCAGTTTGGGTACATTGTCTAGCGTTTACACAGATACGCAGTATTTT
-	TRBJ1-2	-	TRBV4-1	CASSPATNNYGYTF	TGCGCCAGCAGCCCAGCTACTAATAACTATGGCTACACCTTC
once	TRBJ1-5	-	TRBV6-1	CASSEALVGGNQPQHF	TGTGCCAGCAGTGAAGCGCTAGTAGGGGGCAATCAGCCCCAGCATTTT
-	TRBJ1-2	-	TRBV2	CASSEGSPGLLITYGYTF	TGTGCCAGCAGCGAGGGGAGTCCGGGACTCCTCATTACCTATGGCTACACCTTC
-	TRBJ1-2	-	TRBV7-8	CASSLLRQPNYGYTF	TGTGCCAGCAGCTTACTGCGGCAGCCTAACTATGGCTACACCTTC
-	TRBJ1-6	TRBD1	TRBV15	CATSRDRWGTGNSPLHF	TGTGCCACCAGCAGAGATAGGTGGGGGACAGGGAATTCACCCCTCCACTTT
-	TRBJ2-2	-	TRBV5-1	CASRALANTGELFF	TGCGCCAGCCGGGCCCTCGCGAACACCGGGGAGCTGTTTTTT
-	TRBJ2-7	-	TRBV5-1	CASSFQVGEQYF	TGCGCCAGCAGCTTCCAAGTCGGGGAGCAGTACTTC
-	TRBJ1-1	-	TRBV19	CASNLPEVNTEAFF	TGTGCCAGTAACCTCCCCGAGGTGAACACTGAAGCTTTCTTT
few	TRBJ2-7	TRBD1	TRBV9	CASSVGTGDYEQYF	TGTGCCAGCAGCGTAGGGACAGGGGACTACGAGCAGTACTTC
-	TRBJ2-3	TRBD2	TRBV9	CASSAGAGGGISTDTQYF	TGTGCCAGCAGCGCCGGGGCGGGGGGTGGCATTAGCACAGATACGCAGTATTTT
-	TRBJ1-1	-	TRBV5-4	CASSRGRMNTEAFF	TGTGCCAGCAGCAGGGGACGGATGAACACTGAAGCTTTCTTT
few	TRBJ2-5	TRBD2	TRBV4-2	CASSQERGGPQETQYF	TGTGCCAGCAGCCAAGAGCGGGGGGGCCCCCAAGAGACCCAGTACTTC
-	TRBJ1-2	-	TRBV9	CASSRTDYGYTF	TGTGCCAGCAGTAGGACAGACTATGGCTACACCTTC
-	TRBJ2-7	TRBD2	TRBV5-4	CASSLGASGGANEQYF	TGTGCCAGCAGCTTAGGGGCTAGCGGGGGGGCGAATGAGCAGTACTTC
-	TRBJ1-2	-	TRBV6-5	CASSYSASYGYTF	TGTGCCAGCAGTTACTCGGCATCCTATGGCTACACCTTC
-	TRBJ1-2	-	TRBV18	CASSPEDSYGYTF	TGTGCCAGCTCACCAGAGGACAGCTATGGCTACACCTTC
-	TRBJ1-3	-	TRBV4-1	CASSQISGNTIYF	TGCGCCAGCAGCCAGATCTCTGGAAACACCATATATTTT
-	TRBJ2-2	-	TRBV2	CASLFLPNTGELFF	TGTGCCAGTCTCTTTCTTCCGAACACCGGGGAGCTGTTTTTT
-	TRBJ2-6	-	TRBV2	CASSDFVASGANVLTF	TGTGCCAGCAGTGATTTCGTTGCCTCTGGGGCCAACGTCCTGACTTTC
-	TRBJ1-4	-	TRBV11-2	CASSLAGWKNNEKLFF	TGTGCCAGCAGCTTAGCGGGGTGGAAGAATAATGAAAAACTGTTTTTT
-	TRBJ1-1	-	TRBV28	CASSLWGGKTEAFF	TGTGCCAGCAGTTTATGGGGCGGAAAGACTGAAGCTTTCTTT
-	TRBJ2-1	-	TRBV5-4	CASSLRGLPDYNEQFF	TGTGCCAGCAGCTTGCGCGGACTACCCGACTACAATGAGCAGTTCTTC
-	TRBJ2-2	TRBD2	TRBV5-4	CASSSSGSGGAYGELFF	TGTGCCAGCAGCTCGTCGGGTAGCGGGGGGGCTTACGGGGAGCTGTTTTTT
-	TRBJ2-5	TRBD2	TRBV5-1	CASSLLAGAQETQYF	TGCGCCAGCAGCTTACTAGCGGGGGCCCAAGAGACCCAGTACTTC
-	TRBJ2-1	-	TRBV25-1	CASSGGRGAYNEQFF	TGTGCCAGCAGTGGGGGCAGGGGCGCCTACAATGAGCAGTTCTTC
-	TRBJ1-2	-	TRBV3-1/TRBV3-2	CASSQDAAGANGYTF	TGTGCCAGCAGCCAAGATGCGGCAGGGGCGAATGGCTACACCTTC
-	TRBJ1-1	-	TRBV19	CASSIGGQLTEAFF	TGTGCCAGTAGTATCGGGGGGCAACTCACTGAAGCTTTCTTT
-	TRBJ1-2	-	TRBV5-4	CASSLGADYGYTF	TGTGCCAGCAGCTTGGGGGCCGACTATGGCTACACCTTC
-	TRBJ2-2	-	TRBV6-2/TRBV6-3	CASSSRILTGELFF	TGTGCCAGCAGTTCCCGCATATTGACCGGGGAGCTGTTTTTT
-	TRBJ2-5	-	TRBV4-1	CASSQEGSIRETQYF	TGCGCCAGCAGCCAAGAGGGGTCAATAAGGGAGACCCAGTACTTC
-	TRBJ1-2	TRBD1	TRBV7-9	CASSPDRGLPNYGYTF	TGTGCCAGCAGCCCGGACAGGGGGCTTCCTAACTATGGCTACACCTTC